This passage covers 29 T cell receptor beta chains from one sample sequenced in a study of control samples from healthy donors and cancer patients. The repertoire was sequenced with immunoSEQ multiplex PCR; TCRdb's copy has only in-frame clones and lacks some. Among approximately 160,000 clones, 92% were seen once, and the ten largest hold 0.68%. What was sequenced was blood. These receptor sequences come from a woman under 40 in good health.

This chain connects TRBV5-1 to TRBJ2-2; D perhaps matches TRBD1 (6 bases). The CDR3 is 14 residues long. CDR1 SGHRS and CDR2 YFSETQ come from the germline V gene. V lost 4 bases and J lost 1, with 8 bases in between. CDR3 nucleotides: TGCGCCAGCAGCGAGGGACAGAACACCGGGGAGCTGTTTTTT. Its protein product is CASSEGQNTGELFF.

The chain combines TRBV7-2 with TRBJ2-4; 7 nucleotides align to TRBD2. The CDR3 is 15 amino acids. Losses at the gene ends were 0 bases for V and 7 bases for J; bases not matched to a gene: 6. Germline V gives CDR1 SGHTA, CDR2 FQGNSA. For the CDR3, the DNA is TGTGCCAGCAGCTTAGCGCGGGGACTATCGAACATTCAGTACTTC. Translating gives CASSLARGLSNIQYF.

This chain connects TRBV29-1 to TRBJ1-1; a weak D match, TRBD1 (5 bases). This CDR3 is built from 15 residues. Germline CDR1 reads SQVTM; CDR2 reads ANQGSEA. With 4 bases removed from V and 0 bases from J, the gap between germline ends came to 15 bases. The CDR3 DNA follows: TGCAGCGTTGCCCGGGACTTTTTAATGAACACTGAAGCTTTCTTT. This codes for CSVARDFLMNTEAFF.

The J gene is TRBJ2-3, the V gene TRBV2; 13 nucleotides agree with TRBD2. V was pared by 6 bases and J by 4 bases, with 4 bases of the junction left unmatched. Germline V gene data show CDR1 as SNHLY and CDR2 as FYNNEI. The CDR3 is made up of 15 amino acids. CDR3 protein: CASRGGLAGPDTQYF. The CDR3 DNA reads TGTGCCAGCAGGGGGGGACTAGCGGGACCAGATACGCAGTATTTT.

This rearrangement joins TRBV30 to TRBJ2-3; TRBD2 aligns across 7 bases. The CDR3 is 13 amino acids. Germline trimming cut 1 base from V and 6 bases from J; bases unmatched to any gene: 4. Germline CDR1 reads GTSNPN; CDR2 reads SVGIG (reference sequence). The CDR3: CAWSGLAADTQYF. For the CDR3, the DNA is TGTGCCTGGAGTGGACTAGCAGCGGATACGCAGTATTTT. Full variable domain (outside the CDR3, taken from reference TRBV30 and TRBJ2-3): SQTIHQWPATLVQPVGSPLSLECTVEGTSNPNLYWYRQAAGRGLQLLFYSVGIGQISSEVPQNLSASRPQDRQFILSSKKLLLSDSGFYLCAWSGLAADTQYFGPGTRLTVL.

The chain is built from TRBV20-1 and TRBJ1-3, with D unclear. CDR3 size: 11 residues. The V gene lost 6 bases and the J gene lost 4 bases, with 7 bases spanning the gap. The germline V gene encodes CDR1 DFQATT and CDR2 SNEGSKA (reference sequence). As DNA, the CDR3 is TGCAGTGCCCCCAGGGGAAACACCATATATTTT. Its protein product is CSAPRGNTIYF.

The chain combines TRBV13 with TRBJ2-7, with D possibly called TRBD1 or TRBD2 (5 bases each). The CDR3 has 14 amino acids. Germline CDR1 reads PRHDT; CDR2 reads FYEKMQ (reference sequence). V was cut by 2 bases and J by 2 bases, with 10 bases left in between. In DNA, the CDR3 is TGTGCCAGCAGCTTAACCGGGACCGCCTACGAGCAGTACTTC. Protein: CASSLTGTAYEQYF.

The genes are TRBV9 and TRBJ2-1, with 10 bases aligning to TRBD2. Germline CDR1 SGDLS, CDR2 YYNGEE. The ends lost 2 bases at V and 6 bases at J; junction bases unmatched: 8. This CDR3 contains 16 residues. Here the CDR3 DNA reads TGTGCCAGCAGCGTGTTTAAACTAGCGGGACGCAATGAGCAGTTCTTC. This translates into CASSVFKLAGRNEQFF.

J is TRBJ2-7 and V is TRBV6-6; 9 bases align to TRBD1. Per germline, CDR1 MNHNY and CDR2 SVGAGI (reference sequence). The CDR3 is 13 residues long. V was clipped by 5 bases and J by 3 bases; unmatched bases: 2. The CDR3 DNA follows: TGTGCCAGCAGTAGGGGACAGGGCTACGAGCAGTACTTC. Amino acids: CASSRGQGYEQYF.

This clone was counted once. This chain connects TRBV19 to TRBJ2-7; 8 bases match TRBD1. Looked up from germline, CDR1 is LNHDA and CDR2 is SQIVND (reference sequence). This CDR3 has 14 amino acids. Trimming at V came to 6 bases and at J to 0 bases, leaving 4 bases not matched to a gene. This CDR3 is CASRTQGGSYEQYF. The CDR3 nucleotides are TGTGCCAGTAGGACACAGGGGGGCTCCTACGAGCAGTACTTC.

This clone is a singleton in its sample. The CDR3 is CASSDDTLYNEQFF. The CDR3 coding sequence is TGTGCCAGCAGCGATGACACCCTATACAATGAGCAGTTCTTC. V and J are TRBV7-2 and TRBJ2-1; D is unresolved. Looked up from germline, CDR1 is SGHTA and CDR2 is FQGNSA. This CDR3 spans 14 amino acids. Trimming removed 5 bases at V and 4 bases at J, with 12 bases between. Variable domain in full (rest from reference TRBV7-2 and TRBJ2-1): GAGVSQSPSNKVTEKGKDVELRCDPISGHTALYWYRQSLGQGLEFLIYFQGNSAPDKSGLPSDRFSAERTGGSVSTLTIQRTQQEDSAVYLCASSDDTLYNEQFFGPGTRLTVL.

V usage is TRBV18 and J usage is TRBJ2-3, with D possibly being TRBD1 or TRBD2 (5 bases each). The CDR3 covers 15 residues. The V gene lost 3 bases and the J gene lost 2 bases, with 12 bases spanning the gap. Germline V gene data show CDR1 as KGHSH and CDR2 as LQKENI. The CDR3 nucleotides are TGTGCCAGCTCACCCTGGGACGCTTTCACAGATACGCAGTATTTT. The encoded protein is CASSPWDAFTDTQYF.

The chain uses TRBV11-2 and TRBJ2-7, with 13 bases fitting TRBD2. The CDR3 contains 15 residues. Trimming at V came to 4 bases and at J to 2 bases, leaving 2 bases not matched to a gene. CDR1 and CDR2 (germline): SGHAT, FQNNGV. The CDR3 nucleotides read TGTGCCAGCAGCTCTACTAGCGGGAGGGCCTACGAGCAGTACTTC. This encodes CASSSTSGRAYEQYF. Full variable domain (missing parts from reference TRBV11-2 and TRBJ2-7): EAGVAQSPRYKIIEKRQSVAFWCNPISGHATLYWYQQILGQGPKLLIQFQNNGVVDDSQLPKDRFSAERLKGVDSTLKIQPAKLEDSAVYLCASSSTSGRAYEQYFGPGTRLTVT.

This chain connects TRBV7-8 to TRBJ2-2; TRBD2 matches 15 bases. The CDR3 contains 19 residues. The V segment lost 5 bases and the J segment 0 bases; nucleotides outside the gene matches: 7. Germline lookup yields CDR1 SGHVS and CDR2 FQNEAQ. The CDR3 DNA reads TGTGCCAGCAGCCCCACCGGACTAGCGGGAGGGTCGAACACCGGGGAGCTGTTTTTT. Translation gives CASSPTGLAGGSNTGELFF. Complete variable domain (other parts from reference TRBV7-8 and TRBJ2-2): GAGVSQSPRYKVAKRGQDVALRCDPISGHVSLFWYQQALGQGPEFLTYFQNEAQLDKSGLPSDRFFAERPEGSVSTLKIQRTQQEDSAVYLCASSPTGLAGGSNTGELFFGEGSRLTVL.

The rearrangement joins TRBV4-2 to TRBJ2-3; no clear D. The CDR3 covers 13 residues. Germline values: CDR1 LGHNA, CDR2 YNFKEQ. V was trimmed by 6 bases and J by 10 bases, leaving 17 bases between them. The CDR3 protein is CASREVGLGAQYF. The CDR3 nucleotides read TGTGCCAGCAGAGAAGTGGGCCTTGGGGCGCAGTATTTT.

The chain recombines TRBV9 with TRBJ1-1, with D possibly TRBD1 on 5 matching bases. The CDR3 length is 14 residues. CDR1 is SGDLS and CDR2 is YYNGEE in the germline V gene. The ends were cut back, 3 bases at V and 4 bases at J, with 13 bases in the middle. The CDR3 nucleotides are TGTGCCAGCAGCGATTTCCTTGGGGGCACTGAAGCTTTCTTT. This codes for CASSDFLGGTEAFF.

The rearrangement links TRBV3-1 (or the pseudogene TRBV3-2) to TRBJ1-2, with 9 bases fitting TRBD1. Germline values: CDR1 LGHDT, CDR2 YNNKEL (reference sequence). The J segment lost 5 bases and the V segment lost 4 bases, leaving 11 bases of the junction unmatched. The CDR3 has 16 amino acids. The DNA of the CDR3 is TGTGCCAGCAGCCCGCCCCGACAGGGGGATGTGTATGGCTACACCTTC. Protein product: CASSPPRQGDVYGYTF.

The chain employs TRBV3-1 (or the pseudogene TRBV3-2) and TRBJ1-2; perhaps TRBD1 as D (5 bases). The CDR3 loop spans 13 amino acids. The V gene's germline CDR1 is LGHDT and CDR2 YNNKEL (reference sequence). V gave up 4 bases and J gave up 7 bases, with 13 bases separating them. CDR3 bases: TGTGCCAGCAGCCCCGTGGGGCAGGTTGGCTACACCTTC. Translation gives CASSPVGQVGYTF.

This clone was recorded once. The V and J genes are TRBV20-1 and TRBJ2-3; D not certain. Germline values: CDR1 DFQATT, CDR2 SNEGSKA (reference sequence). This CDR3 comprises 11 residues. Trimming cost V 5 bases and J 6 bases, with 9 bases left between them. CDR3 protein: CSARSGDTQYF. The CDR3 DNA reads TGCAGTGCTCGAAGTGGGGATACGCAGTATTTT.

This clone was found once. The CDR3 loop reads CASSFGGSREKLFF. The CDR3 DNA reads as TGTGCCAGCAGTTTCGGTGGAAGCCGTGAAAAACTGTTTTTT. The chain joins TRBV27 to TRBJ1-4; D remains ambiguous. This CDR3 is built from 14 residues. V lost 3 bases, J lost 7 bases, and 12 bases lay in between. Germline V lookup: CDR1 MNHEY, CDR2 SMNVEV (reference sequence).

The V call is TRBV15, the J call TRBJ1-4; 8 nucleotides match TRBD1. The CDR3 consists of 16 residues. The germline V gene has CDR1 LNHNV and CDR2 YYDKDF (reference sequence). The V segment lost 4 bases and the J segment 3 bases; nucleotides outside the gene matches: 7. The CDR3 DNA reads as TGTGCCACCAGCACCCGGACAGGGTATCCTAATGAAAAACTGTTTTTT. The encoded protein is CATSTRTGYPNEKLFF.

The chain joins TRBV19 to TRBJ1-3, with D perhaps TRBD1 (5 bases). CDR1 and CDR2 from the germline V gene are LNHDA and SQIVND (reference sequence). The CDR3 covers 15 residues. V was cut by 5 bases and J by 4 bases, with 15 bases left in between. The DNA for the CDR3 is TGTGCCAGTAGTCTGAACCGGGACCCCGGAAACACCATATATTTT. Its translation: CASSLNRDPGNTIYF.

V is TRBV4-1 and J is TRBJ2-3, with 10 bases that match TRBD2. The CDR3 has 17 amino acids. V lost 3 bases to trimming and J lost 5 bases; unmatched junction nucleotides: 11. CDR1 MGHRA and CDR2 YSYEKL come from the germline V gene. The CDR3, as DNA: TGCGCCAGCAGCCAGAACCACCTAGCGGGAGCGGGAGATACGCAGTATTTT. Translation: CASSQNHLAGAGDTQYF.

With respect to this clone: Sequence at one end of the junction differs from germline and may be a read error. The chain has TRBV3-1 (or the pseudogene TRBV3-2) and TRBJ2-7; 11 bases line up with TRBD1. Germline V lookup: CDR1 LGHDT, CDR2 YNNKEL (reference sequence). The CDR3 loop spans 17 amino acids. The CDR3 spells CASSQGQSGQGAREQYF. CDR3 nucleotide sequence: TGTGCCAGCAGTCAAGGCCAATCCGGACAGGGGGCGCGAGAGCAGTACTTC.

The rearrangement links TRBV29-1 to TRBJ1-1; the D gene is possibly TRBD1 (5 bases). Germline V gene data show CDR1 as SQVTM and CDR2 as ANQGSEA. Trimming pared 2 bases from V and 5 bases from J, leaving 9 bases between. CDR3 length: 12 amino acids. CDR3 sequence (DNA): TGCAGCGTTGAACCTTCAGGGACTGAAGCTTTCTTT. It is translated as CSVEPSGTEAFF.

The J gene is TRBJ2-5, the V gene TRBV9, with D perhaps matching TRBD2 (5 bases). V was shortened by 4 bases and J by 0 bases, with 10 bases between the two germline ends. This CDR3 is built from 14 residues. Germline V gene sequence: CDR1 SGDLS, CDR2 YYNGEE. The CDR3 nucleotides are TGTGCCAGCAGCCCACGGGGTAACCAAGAGACCCAGTACTTC. Translated: CASSPRGNQETQYF.

CDR3 region: CAISRESQMTEAFF. Written as DNA, the CDR3 is TGTGCCATCAGTCGAGAAAGTCAGATGACTGAAGCTTTCTTT. This chain connects TRBV10-3 to TRBJ1-1; no definite D call. The ends were cut back, 5 bases at V and 5 bases at J, with 15 bases in the middle. Germline assignment: CDR1 ENHRY and CDR2 SYGVKD. The CDR3 is 14 residues long.

Concerning this clone itself: Other DNA sequences in the sample encode the same CDR3. This chain links TRBV24-1 with TRBJ2-1; the match to TRBD2 covers 7 bases. Looked up from germline, CDR1 is KGHDR and CDR2 is SFDVKD. CDR3 length equals 14 residues. Losses at the gene ends were 9 bases for V and 4 bases for J; bases not matched to a gene: 8. The CDR3 is CATSGGGSYNEQFF. The CDR3 region has the DNA TGTGCCACCTCCGGGGGAGGGTCATACAATGAGCAGTTCTTC.

This clone was seen a few times. This rearrangement joins TRBV7-9 to TRBJ2-7, with a weak D call TRBD2 (6 bases). This CDR3 has 18 residues. Germline CDR1 and CDR2: SEHNR and FQNEAQ (reference sequence). V was shortened by 8 bases and J by 0 bases, with 26 bases between the two germline ends. In nucleotides, the CDR3 is TGTGCCAGCTCCTTAGCGGCGTATGAGGTTTCGAGCTCCTACGAGCAGTACTTC. This encodes CASSLAAYEVSSSYEQYF.